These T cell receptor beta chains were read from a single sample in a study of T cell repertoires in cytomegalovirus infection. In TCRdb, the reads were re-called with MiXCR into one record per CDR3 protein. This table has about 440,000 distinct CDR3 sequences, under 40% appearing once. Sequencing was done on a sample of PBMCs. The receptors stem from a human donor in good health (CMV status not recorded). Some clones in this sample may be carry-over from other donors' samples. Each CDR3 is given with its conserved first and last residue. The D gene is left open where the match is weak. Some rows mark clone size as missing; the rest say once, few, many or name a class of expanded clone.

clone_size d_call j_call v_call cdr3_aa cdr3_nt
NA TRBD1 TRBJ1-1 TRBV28 CASSTGDRASTEALF TGTGCCAGCAGCACTGGGGACAGGGCGAGCACTGAAGCTTTGTTT
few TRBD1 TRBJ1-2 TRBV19 CASTQSRGGGTLSTGYTF TGTGCCAGTACTCAAAGCCGAGGGGGCGGAACACTATCCACCGGCTACACCTTC
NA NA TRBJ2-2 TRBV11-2 CASSSVMTGELFF TGTGCCAGCAGCTCGGTAATGACCGGGGAGCTGTTTTTT
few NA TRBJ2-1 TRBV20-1 CSASLSGVSYNEQFF TGCAGTGCTAGTCTATCGGGGGTATCCTACAATGAGCAGTTCTTC
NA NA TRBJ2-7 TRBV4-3 CASSQGTSYEQYF TGCGCCAGCAGCCAAGGGACCTCCTACGAGCAGTACTTC
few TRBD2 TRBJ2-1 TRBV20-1 CSVTGLASYNEQFF TGCAGTGTAACGGGACTAGCGTCTTACAATGAGCAGTTCTTC
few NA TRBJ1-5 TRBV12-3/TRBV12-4 CASSPGITRNQPQHF TGTGCCAGCAGTCCTGGGATCACTCGGAATCAGCCCCAGCATTTT
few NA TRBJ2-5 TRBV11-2 CASSFGGVGQETQYF TGTGCCAGCAGCTTCGGGGGCGTAGGGCAAGAGACCCAGTACTTC
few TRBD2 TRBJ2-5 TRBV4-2 CASSQGTTSGVQETQYF TGTGCCAGCAGCCAAGGCACGACTAGCGGGGTACAAGAGACCCAGTACTTC
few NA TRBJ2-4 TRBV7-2 CASSNRVSKNIQYF TGTGCCAGCAGTAACAGGGTTTCCAAAAACATTCAGTACTTC
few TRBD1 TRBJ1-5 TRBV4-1 CASSQEDRENQPQHF TGCGCCAGCAGCCAAGAGGACAGGGAAAATCAGCCCCAGCATTTT
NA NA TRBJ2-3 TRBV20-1 CSASQGGADTQYF TGCAGTGCTAGTCAGGGTGGCGCAGATACGCAGTATTTT
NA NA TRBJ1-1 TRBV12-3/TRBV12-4 CASSFVARVTEAFF TGTGCCAGCAGTTTCGTCGCCAGGGTTACTGAAGCTTTCTTT
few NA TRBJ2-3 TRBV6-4 CASSDDQGSTDTQYF TGTGCCAGCAGTGACGACCAGGGAAGCACAGATACGCAGTATTTT
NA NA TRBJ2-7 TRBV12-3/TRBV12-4 CASSLRSGQNYEQYF TGTGCCAGCAGCCTTAGGAGCGGACAGAACTACGAGCAGTACTTC
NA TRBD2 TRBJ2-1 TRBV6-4 CASRQLAGELNEQFF TGTGCCAGCAGACAACTAGCGGGGGAGCTCAATGAGCAGTTCTTC
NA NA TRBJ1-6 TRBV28 CASSSRVSPLHF TGTGCCAGCAGTTCCAGGGTTTCACCCCTCCACTTT
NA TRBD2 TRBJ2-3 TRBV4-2 CASSQEVTSGGTDTQYF TGTGCCAGCAGCCAAGAGGTGACTAGCGGGGGTACAGATACGCAGTATTTT
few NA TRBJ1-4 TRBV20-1 CSAGRDAANEKLFF TGCAGTGCTGGTAGGGATGCAGCTAATGAAAAACTGTTTTTT
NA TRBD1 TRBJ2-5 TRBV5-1 CASSPSGGNPQETQYF TGCGCCAGCAGCCCCTCAGGGGGCAACCCTCAAGAGACCCAGTACTTC
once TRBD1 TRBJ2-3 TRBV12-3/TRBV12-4 CSSSWDRVSTDTQYF TGTTCCAGCAGCTGGGACAGGGTTAGCACAGATACGCAGTATTTT
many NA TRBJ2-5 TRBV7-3 CASNEPSADRETQYF TGTGCCAGCAACGAACCATCCGCGGATCGAGAGACCCAGTACTTC
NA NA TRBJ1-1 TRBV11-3 CASSLGPPPTQPREAFF TGTGCCAGCAGCTTAGGCCCCCCCCCCACGCAGCCTCGTGAAGCTTTCTTT
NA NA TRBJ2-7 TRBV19 CACSTYRVSVDEQYF TGTGCCTGTAGTACCTACAGGGTGTCGGTCGACGAGCAGTACTTC
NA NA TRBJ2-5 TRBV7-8 CASSLEPDFETQYF TGTGCCAGCAGCTTAGAGCCGGACTTCGAGACCCAGTACTTC
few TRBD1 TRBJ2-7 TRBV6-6 CASSYSGTGVEQYF TGTGCCAGCAGTTACTCCGGGACAGGGGTCGAGCAGTACTTC
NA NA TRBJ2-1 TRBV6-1 CASSAASWNEQFF TGTGCCAGCAGTGCAGCTAGCTGGAATGAGCAGTTCTTC
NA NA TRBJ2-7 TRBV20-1 CSARVPGPVWEQYF TGCAGTGCTAGAGTACCGGGCCCCGTCTGGGAGCAGTACTTC
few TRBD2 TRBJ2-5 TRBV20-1 CSARDGTSPQETQYF TGCAGTGCTAGAGACGGGACTAGTCCTCAAGAGACCCAGTACTTC